The next 22 T cell receptor beta chains were all read from a single sample in a study of blood T cell repertoires in COVID-19. Assay: immunoSEQ multiplex PCR; the TCRdb copy retains only in-frame clones and omits some. The profile covers under 150,000 clones, with roughly four fifths appearing a single time and 10% to 15% taken by the ten largest. Material: peripheral blood. The receptor source for this set is a human donor in a cohort sampled during active COVID-19.

The chain has TRBV21-1 and TRBJ2-1; TRBD2, the D gene given by the table, was not confirmed from the DNA. TRBV21-1 is marked as a pseudogene. The CDR3 consists of 17 residues. Written as DNA, the CDR3 is TGTGCCAGCAGCAACGACGGACTAGCGGGGACCTACAATGAGCAGTTCTTC. It yields the protein CASSNDGLAGTYNEQFF.

This chain links TRBV9 with TRBJ1-2, with D maybe TRBD1 (5 bases). The germline CDR1 and CDR2 sequences are SGDLS and YYNGEE. Trimming removed 2 bases from V and 4 bases from J, with 9 bases in between. The CDR3 contains 13 residues. CDR3 amino acids: CASSVQGPYGYTF. DNA for the CDR3: TGTGCCAGCAGCGTTCAGGGTCCCTATGGCTACACCTTC.

Concerning this clone itself: The sample holds other DNA sequences that translate to the same CDR3. The chain couples TRBV5-1 to TRBJ1-1; D not resolved. V lost 0 bases, J lost 1 base, and 7 bases lay in between. This CDR3 has 14 amino acids. From germline, CDR1 is SGHRS and CDR2 YFSETQ. This CDR3 is CASSLVRENTEAFF. The CDR3 bases are TGCGCCAGCAGCTTGGTAAGAGAGAACACTGAAGCTTTCTTT.

The chain links TRBV4-1 to TRBJ1-1; 11 nucleotides agree with TRBD1. CDR3 size: 14 residues. CDR1 MGHRA and CDR2 YSYEKL come from the germline V gene. Trimming cost V 2 bases and J 6 bases; bases outside gene matches: 2. The CDR3 region is CASSQRDRGSEAFF. As DNA, the CDR3 is TGCGCCAGCAGCCAAAGGGACAGGGGGTCTGAAGCTTTCTTT.

V usage is TRBV7-9 and J usage is TRBJ2-7, with a tentative D call TRBD2 (7 bases). Trimming took 1 base from V and 4 from J, leaving 11 bases between them. Germline CDR1 reads SEHNR; CDR2 reads FQNEAQ (reference sequence). The CDR3 consists of 14 residues. CDR3 nucleotides: TGTGCCAGCAGCTTAGGAGGGGGGGGGTACGAGCAGTACTTC. Amino acids: CASSLGGGGYEQYF.

This clone was detected only a few times. This chain uses TRBV18 with TRBJ1-1; no reliable D call. The CDR3 runs to 13 residues. Trimming cost V 5 bases and J 1 base, with 8 bases left between them. Germline V gene sequence: CDR1 KGHSH, CDR2 LQKENI. CDR3 residues: CASSVHRNTEAFF. The CDR3 DNA sequence: TGTGCCAGCTCAGTTCACAGGAACACTGAAGCTTTCTTT. The full variable domain, rest sourced from reference TRBV18 and TRBJ1-1, is NAGVMQNPRHLVRRRGQEARLRCSPMKGHSHVYWYRQLPEEGLKFMVYLQKENIIDESGMPKERFSAEFPKEGPSILRIQQVVRGDSAAYFCASSVHRNTEAFFGQGTRLTVV.

This rearrangement joins TRBV7-3 to TRBJ2-5; a weak D match, TRBD1 (6 bases). This CDR3 spans 13 amino acids. Germline CDR1 reads SGHTA; CDR2 reads FQGTGA. Deletions cut 5 bases from V and 4 bases from J, with 11 bases between. The CDR3 protein is CASSQQQGETQYF. Written as DNA, the CDR3 is TGTGCCAGCAGCCAACAACAGGGAGAGACCCAGTACTTC.

This clone was detected only a few times. The V call is TRBV27, the J call TRBJ2-1, with TRBD1 matching 9 bases. The CDR3 extends over 15 amino acids. V gave up 5 bases and J gave up 6 bases; unmatched junction bases: 8. Germline CDR1 reads MNHEY; CDR2 reads SMNVEV (reference sequence). CDR3 sequence: CASSPLGTGRNEQFF. CDR3 bases: TGTGCCAGCAGTCCGCTTGGGACAGGGCGCAATGAGCAGTTCTTC.

J is TRBJ2-3 and V is TRBV12-3 or TRBV12-4; D perhaps matches TRBD1 (6 bases). The CDR3 is made up of 13 amino acids. V dropped 5 bases and J dropped 2 bases, with 8 bases sitting between them. The CDR3 DNA follows: TGTGCCAGCAGTAGGACAGCCACAGATACGCAGTATTTT. Its protein is CASSRTATDTQYF.

This clone was recorded a few times. The chain uses TRBV7-9 and TRBJ1-6; D is uncertain. The germline CDR1 and CDR2 sequences are SEHNR and FQNEAQ (reference sequence). This CDR3 spans 14 amino acids. Trimming left V 6 bases short and J 8 bases short, with 14 bases between. The CDR3 sequence: CASRGWEADSPLHF. The CDR3 nucleotides read TGTGCCAGCAGGGGGTGGGAGGCGGATTCACCCCTCCACTTT.

CDR3 sequence (DNA): TGTGCCAGCAGCGTAGAGTGGGACAGGACCACAGATACGCAGTATTTT. Protein product: CASSVEWDRTTDTQYF. The rearrangement links TRBV9 to TRBJ2-3, with 8 bases matching TRBD1. This CDR3 contains 16 residues. V lost 0 bases to trimming and J lost 2 bases; unmatched junction nucleotides: 5. Looked up from germline, CDR1 is SGDLS and CDR2 is YYNGEE.

The chain employs TRBV9 and TRBJ2-5; TRBD2 aligns across 8 bases. Germline assignment: CDR1 SGDLS and CDR2 YYNGEE. The V gene end was trimmed by 4 bases and the J gene end by 3 bases; junction bases not matched to a gene: 8. The CDR3 is 15 amino acids. CDR3 region: CASSPRGGSEETQYF. CDR3 nucleotides: TGTGCCAGCAGCCCCCGGGGGGGCTCGGAAGAGACCCAGTACTTC.

The gene calls are TRBV11-2 and TRBJ2-1, with TRBD1 matching over 7 bases. This CDR3 spans 15 amino acids. V shed 2 bases and J 4 bases; nucleotides not matched to a gene: 5. Germline lookup yields CDR1 SGHAT and CDR2 FQNNGV. The CDR3 here is CASSLRQGVYNEQFF. In nucleotides, the CDR3 is TGTGCCAGCAGCTTACGACAGGGAGTTTACAATGAGCAGTTCTTC.

In DNA form, the CDR3 reads TGTGCCAGTAGTAGGACTAGCGTGGCCTACGAGCAGTACTTC. Translation gives CASSRTSVAYEQYF. The chain employs TRBV19 and TRBJ2-7, with 9 bases identical to TRBD2. The CDR3 totals 14 residues. Trimming at V came to 4 bases and at J to 2 bases, leaving 3 bases not matched to a gene. From germline, CDR1 is LNHDA and CDR2 SQIVND (reference sequence).

The chain couples TRBV5-1 to TRBJ1-4, with D unresolved. Trimming removed 5 bases at V and 0 bases at J, with 14 bases between. The CDR3 contains 16 residues. Germline CDR1 SGHRS, CDR2 YFSETQ. CDR3 nucleotide sequence: TGCGCCAGCAGTCGTTCGGAGTTACCAACTAATGAAAAACTGTTTTTT. Translated, it gives CASSRSELPTNEKLFF. The full variable domain, its missing parts supplied by reference TRBV5-1 and TRBJ1-4, is KAGVTQTPRYLIKTRGQQVTLSCSPISGHRSVSWYQQTPGQGLQFLFEYFSETQRNKGNFPGRFSGRQFSNSRSEMNVSTLELGDSALYLCASSRSELPTNEKLFFGSGTQLSVL.

This clone was counted a single time. The genes are TRBV5-1 and TRBJ2-5; D might be TRBD1 (5 bases). Trimming pared 0 bases from V and 5 bases from J, leaving 8 bases between. The CDR3 is 13 residues long. Germline assignment: CDR1 SGHRS and CDR2 YFSETQ. CDR3 DNA sequence: TGCGCCAGCAGCTTGGGGTCAGGGGAGACCCAGTACTTC. Translated, it gives CASSLGSGETQYF.

This chain uses TRBV18 with TRBJ2-1; D is possibly TRBD2 (5 bases). Germline loops: CDR1 KGHSH, CDR2 LQKENI. The CDR3 runs 13 residues. Trimming removed 2 bases from V and 6 bases from J, with 8 bases in between. CDR3 sequence reads: CASSPSGVNEQFF. CDR3 nucleotide sequence: TGTGCCAGCTCACCATCCGGGGTCAATGAGCAGTTCTTC.

The gene calls are TRBV10-2 and TRBJ2-7; TRBD2 matches 7 bases. The CDR3 runs to 13 residues. J lost 3 bases, V lost 2 bases, and 1 base had no gene match. CDR1 WSHSY and CDR2 SAAADI come from the germline V gene. The CDR3 DNA follows: TGCGCCAGCAGTGAGATAGCGGGCTACGAGCAGTACTTC. It yields the protein CASSEIAGYEQYF.

J is TRBJ2-2 and V is TRBV18, with D maybe TRBD1 (5 bases). CDR1 and CDR2 (germline): KGHSH, LQKENI. V shed 1 base and J shed 3 bases, with 12 bases lying between them. This CDR3 contains 16 residues. CDR3 loop: CASSPRRLGDTGELFF. CDR3 nucleotide sequence: TGTGCCAGCTCACCACGAAGGCTAGGGGACACCGGGGAGCTGTTTTTT.

The chain's CDR3 is CASSLQQGDYGYTF. CDR3 nucleotides: TGTGCCAGCAGTCTTCAACAGGGGGACTATGGCTACACCTTC. This chain uses TRBV5-5 with TRBJ1-2, with 8 bases identical to TRBD1. V lost 5 bases and J lost 3; bases outside the gene matches: 6. The CDR3 is 14 amino acids. The germline V gene has CDR1 SGHKS and CDR2 YYEKEE (reference sequence). Drawing the rest from reference TRBV5-5 and TRBJ1-2, the complete variable domain is DAGVTQSPTHLIKTRGQQVTLRCSPISGHKSVSWYQQVLGQGPQFIFQYYEKEERGRGNFPDRFSARQFPNYSSELNVNALLLGDSALYLCASSLQQGDYGYTFGSGTRLTVV.

CDR3 bases: TGTGCCAGTAAAGGGGCTCTGAACACTGAAGCTTTCTTT. This sequence encodes CASKGALNTEAFF. The rearrangement joins TRBV19 to TRBJ1-1; D is possibly TRBD1 (5 bases). Trimming removed 7 bases at V and 0 bases at J, with 9 bases between. Germline lookup yields CDR1 LNHDA and CDR2 SQIVND (reference sequence). This CDR3 region has 13 residues.

V usage is TRBV27 and J usage is TRBJ1-4, with 8 positions matching TRBD1. V was clipped by 6 bases and J by 8 bases; unmatched bases: 8. Germline V CDR1 and CDR2: MNHEY, SMNVEV (reference sequence). CDR3 length: 14 amino acids. The DNA for the CDR3 is TGTGCCAGCAGATCGGGGACAGGTTGGGAAAAACTGTTTTTT. Its protein is CASRSGTGWEKLFF.